Sequencing of this TCR beta chain was carried out in a study of monozygotic twins with inflammatory bowel disease (dated by TCRdb to between 2018 and 2020). Concerning the study at large: In total, about 30 monozygotic twin pairs made up the full study: 19 Danish pairs, all IBD-discordant, plus nine German pairs, of which four were IBD-concordant and five were IBD-discordant. Within discordant pairs, disease-associated traits were sought mainly by comparing IBD patients with their genetically identical healthy co-twins. Each individual had, on average, about 151 000 unique TCRalpha sequences and 181 000 unique TCRbeta sequences available for analysis.

Measured from the cysteine to the phenylalanine, the CDR3 is 15 residues long. No DNA has been recorded. Taken from the germline V gene (reference sequence), the CDR1 and CDR2 loops are DFQATT and SNEGSKA. A roughly 2.5 ml peripheral blood sample was drawn into PAXgene tubes per donor and stored at -80°C. Total RNA was isolated from whole blood with the PAXgene blood miRNA kit on an automated QIAcube, without T cell sorting. Peripheral blood from monozygotic twin pairs, either concordant or discordant for inflammatory bowel disease, underwent deep TCRalpha and TCRbeta repertoire profiling that used unique molecular barcoding. Smoking habits were recorded for all twin pairs, and each individual was classified as a current, former or never smoker. As regards this clonotype: The clone's antigen remains unknown.

The method behind the library was 5' RACE. Preparation of each TCR library used 3,000 to 4,000 ng of total RNA. For each sample, cDNA was synthesized in eight separate reactions using SMARTScribe reverse transcriptase. During cDNA synthesis, template switching introduced unique molecular identifiers that contained a 6-nucleotide sample barcode. TCRalpha and TCRbeta cDNA was amplified in two nested PCRs of roughly 16 and 10 cycles, and bead purification was carried out after each PCR. Before amplification, the cDNA was both treated with uracil DNA-glycosylase and purified with the QIAquick PCR purification kit. The second PCR added Illumina TruSeq-compatible adapters along with sample-specific barcodes. Library quality and concentration were assessed using TapeStation and Qubit, and roughly 5 ng of each library was pooled. The pooled libraries were sequenced with 2 x 100 bp reads and custom sequencing primers on an Illumina HiSeq2500 single-index Rapid Run. The original methods were these. PCR and sequencing errors were corrected by UMI-based consensus assembly using MiGEC version 1.2.6. V(D)J alignment, clonotype assembly and CDR3 extraction were performed with MiXCR version 2.1.1. To normalise gene usage, clonotype sharing and MAIT/NKT TCR abundance, the analysis used the top 1000, 10 000 and 20 000 clonotypes per sample. After downsampling to 27 000 UMIs, diversity was calculated as the inverse Simpson index using the vegan R package. Paired Mann-Whitney U tests on discordant twin pairs were used, with Benjamini-Hochberg multiple-testing correction. Reads reprocessed by TCRdb are summarized as one entry per CDR3 protein sequence, and DNA is absent. The V and J calls here are based on TCRdb, not the publication. The sample's own table lists 40,000 to 45,000 distinct CDR3 sequences. Clones ranked in the top ten supply 5% to 6% of the sample.

The paper's findings and limits, for the study overall: No single strong signal or clonotype linked to IBD turned up in the results, so the idea that one exists was not supported. Repertoire similarity did not differ between concordant and discordant twins, which could be due to limited statistical power. Fewer clonotypes were shared with other individuals by IBD patients than by healthy twins, most markedly in patients showing signs of disease activity. The analysis was unable to tell different T cell subtypes apart. Because patients received different immunosuppressive treatments, the repertoires may have picked up extra background noise and variability between individuals. IBD patients had lower TCRbeta repertoire diversity, measured by the inverse Simpson index, than their healthy co-twins.

This sequence originates from a human donor with ulcerative colitis or Crohn's disease, or a healthy co-twin of an affected twin (not recorded which). The material sequenced was blood. The rearranged segments are TRBV20-1 and TRBJ2-7; TCRdb gives TRBD1 as the D gene, but with no DNA this cannot be confirmed. The CDR3 in this case is CSARELSGGAGEQYF.